This TCR beta chain was profiled in a study of cytomegalovirus exposure and HLA in healthy donors. The PCR contained 60 Vbeta and 13 Jbeta primers. Libraries were prepared by immunoSEQ multiplex PCR; TCRdb keeps only in-frame clonotypes and omits some of them. The sample carries under 140,000 clones, just over 75% recorded once. Input material: PBMCs. This receptor was obtained from a man aged 25-45 years in good health and CMV-seropositive.

The DNA of the CDR3 is TGTGTACGGGCAAGGGGGAGGGTCTCCTACAATGAGCAGTTCTTC. Protein product: CVRARGRVSYNEQFF. The genes are TRBV6-4 and TRBJ2-1; D may be TRBD2 (7 bases). The CDR3 covers 15 residues. Germline CDR1 is MRHNA and CDR2 is SNTAGT.